These 25 T cell receptor beta chains share one sample of origin, sequenced in a study of T cell responses to AZD1222 COVID-19 vaccine (dated by TCRdb to 2020 to 2022). What this sample's time point label stands for: baseline before first vaccination. Libraries were made using the immunoSEQ multiplex PCR assay. TCRdb retrieved this table from immuneACCESS and kept in-frame rearrangements only. Not all clones are present; in checked studies, unresolved V genes account for under half, and no reason is known for the remainder. Across this sample there are around 190,000 clones, with almost 95% seen only once. The top ten hold approximately 1.4% of the sample. Sequenced material: peripheral blood, taken on day 0 of AZD1222 vaccination. The receptors were gathered from an adult in good health.

The V call is TRBV2, the J call TRBJ2-1; 8 bases are shared with TRBD2. Germline values: CDR1 SNHLY, CDR2 FYNNEI. After removal of 7 bases from V and 7 bases from J, the junction contained 3 bases not matched to a gene. The CDR3 spans 12 residues. The CDR3 DNA reads as TGTGCCAGCATGCTAGCGGGTAATGAGCAGTTCTTC. Residues: CASMLAGNEQFF.

The chain is built from TRBV3-1 (or the pseudogene TRBV3-2) and TRBJ1-1; no clear D gene. The V end lost 0 bases, the J end lost 0 bases, and 8 bases lay between the germline ends. The CDR3 contains 15 residues. Germline CDR1 LGHDT, CDR2 YNNKEL (reference sequence). CDR3 bases: TGTGCCAGCAGCCAAGACGCAGTCATGAACACTGAAGCTTTCTTT. Residues: CASSQDAVMNTEAFF.

With respect to this clone: In the same sample, other DNA sequences code for this CDR3. The rearrangement uses TRBV7-9 and TRBJ2-7, with 7 bases identical to TRBD1. V gave up 4 bases and J gave up 3 bases; unmatched junction bases: 3. CDR1 SEHNR and CDR2 FQNEAQ come from the germline V gene (reference sequence). The CDR3 length is 13 residues. CDR3 nucleotides: TGTGCCAGCAGCTCCGACAGGGTCTACGAGCAGTACTTC. As protein: CASSSDRVYEQYF.

The chain combines TRBV19 with TRBJ2-7; tentatively, D is TRBD1 or TRBD2 (6 bases each). The germline V gene encodes CDR1 LNHDA and CDR2 SQIVND (reference sequence). CDR3 size: 14 residues. The V end was cut by 5 bases, the J end by 0 bases, with 11 bases between. Here the CDR3 reads CASSDGGTSYEQYF. CDR3 coding DNA: TGTGCCAGTAGTGACGGGGGCACCTCCTACGAGCAGTACTTC. Combining the CDR3 with reference TRBV19 and TRBJ2-7 gives the whole variable domain DGGITQSPKYLFRKEGQNVTLSCEQNLNHDAMYWYRQDPGQGLRLIYYSQIVNDFQKGDIAEGYSVSREKKESFPLTVTSAQKNPTAFYLCASSDGGTSYEQYFGPGTRLTVT.

The rearrangement joins TRBV7-2 to TRBJ2-5, with D perhaps TRBD1 (6 bases). CDR1 is SGHTA and CDR2 is FQGNSA in the germline V gene. This CDR3 is 14 amino acids long. V was cut by 5 bases and J by 5 bases, with 15 bases left in between. CDR3 nucleotide sequence: TGTGCCAGCAGCAGCAGACAGGCGAGGGAGACCCAGTACTTC. It codes for CASSSRQARETQYF.

The gene calls are TRBV28 and TRBJ2-1, with 7 bases that match TRBD1. Germline CDR1 is MDHEN and CDR2 is SYDVKM. The CDR3 extends over 14 amino acids. Trimming at V came to 5 bases and at J to 9 bases, leaving 10 bases not matched to a gene. CDR3 residues: CASSTGGYRGEQFF. The CDR3 coding sequence is TGTGCCAGCAGTACGGGCGGCTACAGGGGTGAGCAGTTCTTC. Supplemented by reference TRBV28 and TRBJ2-1, the full variable domain reads DVKVTQSSRYLVKRTGEKVFLECVQDMDHENMFWYRQDPGLGLRLIYFSYDVKMKEKGDIPEGYSVSREKKERFSLILESASTNQTSMYLCASSTGGYRGEQFFGPGTRLTVL.

This chain links TRBV7-9 with TRBJ1-1; 8 bases line up with TRBD1. This CDR3 has 15 residues. Germline-derived CDR1 and CDR2 are SEHNR and FQNEAQ (reference sequence). Trimming at V came to 5 bases and at J to 1 base, leaving 6 bases not matched to a gene. The CDR3 DNA follows: TGTGCCAGCAGCCCGAACAGGGGGAGGAACACTGAAGCTTTCTTT. It codes for CASSPNRGRNTEAFF.

J is TRBJ2-5 and V is TRBV5-1; D tentatively reads TRBD1 or TRBD2 (5 bases each). V was shortened by 7 bases and J by 1 base, with 11 bases between the two germline ends. CDR3 size: 13 residues. Looked up from germline, CDR1 is SGHRS and CDR2 is YFSETQ. The DNA of the CDR3 is TGCGCCAGCGGGTCGGGACCCCAAGAGACCCAGTACTTC. Its translation is CASGSGPQETQYF.

This chain links TRBV28 with TRBJ1-2; the D gene is possibly TRBD1 (5 bases). V lost 10 bases to trimming and J lost 4 bases, with 16 bases between them. Germline assignment: CDR1 MDHEN and CDR2 SYDVKM. The CDR3 runs to 13 residues. This CDR3 reads CANRDQTPYGYTF. DNA of the CDR3: TGTGCCAACCGGGACCAGACGCCCTATGGCTACACCTTC.

The V call is TRBV27, the J call TRBJ1-5; maybe TRBD1 (6 bases). Germline V CDR1 and CDR2: MNHEY, SMNVEV (reference sequence). This CDR3 is 15 amino acids long. V gave up 5 bases and J gave up 4 bases, with 15 bases separating them. CDR3 in DNA: TGTGCCAGCAGTAGGCAGGGGCGCCTAAATCAGCCCCAGCATTTT. Encoded protein: CASSRQGRLNQPQHF.

The chain has TRBV6-2 or TRBV6-3 and TRBJ2-7; D is possibly TRBD1 or TRBD2 (6 bases each). V lost 4 bases to trimming and J lost 7 bases, with 11 bases between them. This CDR3 is built from 12 residues. Per the germline V gene, CDR1 is MNHEY and CDR2 is SVGEGT. Here the CDR3 DNA reads TGTGCCAGCAGTTGGGGGCGGGAAGAGCAGTACTTC. Protein sequence: CASSWGREEQYF.

A single count supports this clone. This rearrangement joins TRBV5-1 to TRBJ1-3, with D perhaps matching TRBD1 (6 bases). The ends were cut back, 0 bases at V and 4 bases at J, with 11 bases in the middle. The CDR3 totals 15 residues. Germline V lookup: CDR1 SGHRS, CDR2 YFSETQ. CDR3 amino acids: CASSLVSGTGNTIYF. The CDR3, as DNA: TGCGCCAGCAGCTTGGTTTCCGGGACAGGAAACACCATATATTTT. The full variable domain, rest sourced from reference TRBV5-1 and TRBJ1-3, is KAGVTQTPRYLIKTRGQQVTLSCSPISGHRSVSWYQQTPGQGLQFLFEYFSETQRNKGNFPGRFSGRQFSNSRSEMNVSTLELGDSALYLCASSLVSGTGNTIYFGEGSWLTVV.

V usage is TRBV5-1 and J usage is TRBJ2-1, with 8 bases identical to TRBD1. The CDR3 runs 14 residues. The germline V gene encodes CDR1 SGHRS and CDR2 YFSETQ. Trimming cost V 4 bases and J 4 bases; bases outside gene matches: 4. As DNA, the CDR3 is TGCGCCAGCAGCCAACAGGGGGGATACAATGAGCAGTTCTTC. Translating gives CASSQQGGYNEQFF.

This clone was seen only a few times. The gene calls are TRBV29-1 and TRBJ2-3; D unresolved. Looked up from germline, CDR1 is SQVTM and CDR2 is ANQGSEA. This CDR3 contains 14 residues. Trimming stripped 7 bases from V and 1 base from J, with 15 bases between. The CDR3 spells CSAPPRWGTDTQYF. As DNA, the CDR3 is TGCAGCGCCCCCCCTCGCTGGGGCACAGATACGCAGTATTTT.

This sequence joins TRBV18 and TRBJ2-2; 7 nucleotides agree with TRBD1. CDR3 size: 16 residues. CDR1 is KGHSH, CDR2 LQKENI, per germline. Trimming took 3 bases from V and 4 from J; bases not matched to a gene: 8. CDR3 protein: CASSPYQTGFTGELFF. In DNA, the CDR3 is TGTGCCAGCTCACCCTATCAGACAGGGTTCACCGGGGAGCTGTTTTTT.

The chain combines TRBV6-5 with TRBJ2-7, with D tentatively TRBD1 (6 bases). The V end was cut by 10 bases, the J end by 6 bases, with 22 bases between. The CDR3 contains 14 residues. Per the germline V gene, CDR1 is MNHEY and CDR2 is SVGAGI. Here the CDR3 DNA reads TGTGCCACCAGCCCGAATTTAGGGGGTCTCGAGCAGTACTTC. Protein sequence: CATSPNLGGLEQYF.

The chain uses TRBV3-1 (or the pseudogene TRBV3-2) and TRBJ1-1; maybe TRBD1 (5 bases). Looked up from germline, CDR1 is LGHDT and CDR2 is YNNKEL (reference sequence). The length of the CDR3 is 15 residues. Trimming stripped 4 bases from V and 4 bases from J, with 16 bases between. The CDR3 spells CASSRGPAGGTEAFF. CDR3 DNA sequence: TGTGCCAGCAGCCGTGGACCCGCCGGGGGCACTGAAGCTTTCTTT.

The chain carries TRBV2 and TRBJ1-2; D possibly corresponds to TRBD1 (6 bases). In germline, CDR1 is SNHLY, CDR2 FYNNEI. This CDR3 is 14 amino acids long. Trimming pared 6 bases from V and 8 bases from J, leaving 19 bases between. CDR3: CASSILGQWRGYTF. CDR3 coding DNA: TGTGCCAGCAGCATCCTTGGACAGTGGCGGGGCTACACCTTC.

In this sample, this clone turned up once. This chain's CDR3 is CASSSGTASGNTIYF. CDR3 bases: TGTGCCAGTAGTTCCGGGACAGCCTCTGGAAACACCATATATTTT. The chain is built from TRBV19 and TRBJ1-3; 7 nucleotides line up with TRBD1. J lost 0 bases, V lost 5 bases, and 4 bases had no gene match. The CDR3 is 15 residues long. Germline values: CDR1 LNHDA, CDR2 SQIVND (reference sequence).

The rearrangement uses TRBV5-8 and TRBJ1-2; D remains unclear. This CDR3 is built from 17 residues. Per germline, CDR1 SGHTS and CDR2 YDEGEE. Deletions cut 0 bases from V and 4 bases from J, with 19 bases between. CDR3 loop: CASSLEGGGRHLYGYTF. CDR3 sequence (DNA): TGTGCCAGCAGCTTGGAGGGTGGAGGTAGACATCTCTATGGCTACACCTTC. The variable domain in full, completed from reference TRBV5-8 and TRBJ1-2, reads EAGVTQSPTHLIKTRGQQATLRCSPISGHTSVYWYQQALGLGLQFLLWYDEGEERNRGNFPPRFSGRQFPNYSSELNVNALELEDSALYLCASSLEGGGRHLYGYTFGSGTRLTVV.

The chain has TRBV19 and TRBJ1-3; D is unclear. V lost 4 bases and J lost 0, with 13 bases in between. The CDR3 is 16 amino acids. Germline V gene lookup returns CDR1 LNHDA and CDR2 SQIVND (reference sequence). This CDR3 is CASSTSTGYSGNTIYF. The CDR3 DNA is TGTGCCAGTAGTACCTCGACGGGCTACTCTGGAAACACCATATATTTT.

The chain couples TRBV28 to TRBJ1-1; no clear D gene. CDR1 MDHEN and CDR2 SYDVKM come from the germline V gene. Trimming stripped 5 bases from V and 4 bases from J, with 14 bases between. The CDR3 consists of 14 residues. The CDR3 loop reads CASSAPGLLTEAFF. DNA for the CDR3: TGTGCCAGCAGTGCACCCGGCCTCCTCACTGAAGCTTTCTTT.

The chain links TRBV19 to TRBJ1-5; D remains unclear. CDR1 LNHDA and CDR2 SQIVND come from the germline V gene (reference sequence). The CDR3 loop spans 15 amino acids. Between the trimmed V and J ends, which lost 3 bases and 0 bases, there was a span of 9 bases. This chain's CDR3 is CASSMETYSNQPQHF. The DNA of the CDR3 is TGTGCCAGTAGTATGGAGACTTATAGCAATCAGCCCCAGCATTTT.

This chain links TRBV5-6 with TRBJ1-5, with unresolved D. This CDR3 is built from 12 residues. From germline, CDR1 is SGHDT and CDR2 YYEEEE. Trimming took off 1 base at V and 7 bases at J, with 6 bases between the two ends. CDR3 in DNA: TGTGCCAGCAGCTTGCAAGACCAGCCCCAGCATTTT. This translates into CASSLQDQPQHF.

The rearrangement uses TRBV21-1 and TRBJ2-2; the DNA was not used to check the table's D call, TRBD1. TRBV21-1 is recorded as a pseudogene. The CDR3 contains 19 residues. The CDR3 DNA reads as TGTGCCAGCAGCAACCCCGAAGGGTCAGGGGAGATGGGAACCGGGGAGCTGTTTTTT. Its translation: CASSNPEGSGEMGTGELFF.